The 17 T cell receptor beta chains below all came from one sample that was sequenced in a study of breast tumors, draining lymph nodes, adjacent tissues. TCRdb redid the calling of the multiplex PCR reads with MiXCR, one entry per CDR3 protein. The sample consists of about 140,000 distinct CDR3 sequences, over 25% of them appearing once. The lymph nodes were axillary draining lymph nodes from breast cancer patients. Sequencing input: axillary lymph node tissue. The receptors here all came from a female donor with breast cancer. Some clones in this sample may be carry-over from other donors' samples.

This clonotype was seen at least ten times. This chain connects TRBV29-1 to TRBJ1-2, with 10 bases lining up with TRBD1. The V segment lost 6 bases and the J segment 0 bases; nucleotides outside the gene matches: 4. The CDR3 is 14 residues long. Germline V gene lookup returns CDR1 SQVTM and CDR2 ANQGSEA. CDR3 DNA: TGCAGCGTGATCGGACAGGGGGCTAACTATGGCTACACCTTC. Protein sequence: CSVIGQGANYGYTF.

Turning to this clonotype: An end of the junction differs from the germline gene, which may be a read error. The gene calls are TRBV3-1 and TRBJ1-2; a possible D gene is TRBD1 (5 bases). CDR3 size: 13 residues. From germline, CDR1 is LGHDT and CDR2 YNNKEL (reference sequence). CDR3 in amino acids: CASSRGGDYGCTF. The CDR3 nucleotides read TGTGCCAGCAGCCGGGGGGGGGACTATGGCTGCACCTTC.

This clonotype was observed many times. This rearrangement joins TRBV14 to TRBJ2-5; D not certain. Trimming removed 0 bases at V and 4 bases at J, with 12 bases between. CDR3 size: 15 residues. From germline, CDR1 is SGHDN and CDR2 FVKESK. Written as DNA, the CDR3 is TGTGCCAGCAGCCAAGATTATCTAGGGCCAGAGACCCAGTACTTC. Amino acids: CASSQDYLGPETQYF.

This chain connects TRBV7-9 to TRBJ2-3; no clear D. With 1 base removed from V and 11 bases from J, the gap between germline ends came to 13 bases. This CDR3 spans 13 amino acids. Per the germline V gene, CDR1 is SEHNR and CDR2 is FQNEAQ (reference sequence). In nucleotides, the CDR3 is TGTGCCAGCAGCTTAGGGCAGCTTAATGAGCAGTATTTT. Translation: CASSLGQLNEQYF. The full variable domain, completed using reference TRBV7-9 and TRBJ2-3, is DTGVSQNPRHKITKRGQNVTFRCDPISEHNRLYWYRQTLGQGPEFLTYFQNEAQLEKSRLLSDRFSAERPKGSFSTLEIQRTEQGDSAMYLCASSLGQLNEQYFGPGTRLTVL.

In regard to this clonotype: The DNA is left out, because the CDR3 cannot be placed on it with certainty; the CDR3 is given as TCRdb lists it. CDR3 residues: CASSFYICSADSWTDGYTF. V gene TRBV7-9 combines with J gene TRBJ1-2. In germline, CDR1 is SEHNR, CDR2 FQNEAQ (reference sequence). The CDR3 numbers 19 amino acids, ends counted.

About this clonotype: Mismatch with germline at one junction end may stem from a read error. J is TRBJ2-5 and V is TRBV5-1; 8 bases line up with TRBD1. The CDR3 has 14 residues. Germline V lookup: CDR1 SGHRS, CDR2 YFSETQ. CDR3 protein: CASSLGQGLDTRYF. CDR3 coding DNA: TGCGCCAGCAGCTTGGGACAGGGGCTGGACACCCGGTACTTC.

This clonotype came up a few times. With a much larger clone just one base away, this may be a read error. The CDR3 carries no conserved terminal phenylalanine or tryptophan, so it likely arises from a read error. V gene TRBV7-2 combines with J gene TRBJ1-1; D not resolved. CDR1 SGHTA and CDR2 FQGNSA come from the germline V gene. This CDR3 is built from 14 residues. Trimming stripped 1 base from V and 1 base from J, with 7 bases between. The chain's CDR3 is CASSLEGTNTEAFL. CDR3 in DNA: TGTGCCAGCAGCTTAGAGGGCACGAACACTGAAGCTTTCCTT.

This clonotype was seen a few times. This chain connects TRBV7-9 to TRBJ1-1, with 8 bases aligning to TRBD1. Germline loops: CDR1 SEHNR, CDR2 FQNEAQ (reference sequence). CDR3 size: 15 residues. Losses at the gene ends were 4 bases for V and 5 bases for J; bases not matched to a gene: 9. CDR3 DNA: TGTGCCAGCAGCTACCCGACAGGGGAGGGTACTGAAGCTTTCTTT. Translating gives CASSYPTGEGTEAFF.

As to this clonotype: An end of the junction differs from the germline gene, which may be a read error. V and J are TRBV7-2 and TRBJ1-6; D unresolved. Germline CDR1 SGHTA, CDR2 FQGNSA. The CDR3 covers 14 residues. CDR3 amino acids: CASSPQGGGSPPHF. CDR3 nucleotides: TGTGCCAGCAGCCCACAAGGCGGAGGTTCGCCCCCCCACTTT.

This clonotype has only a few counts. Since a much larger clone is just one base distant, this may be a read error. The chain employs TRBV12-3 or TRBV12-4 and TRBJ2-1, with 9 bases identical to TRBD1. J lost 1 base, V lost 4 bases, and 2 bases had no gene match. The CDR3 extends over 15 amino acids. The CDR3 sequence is CASSCGTGSYNEQFF. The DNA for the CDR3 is TGTGCCAGCAGTTGCGGGACAGGGTCCTACAATGAGCAGTTCTTC.

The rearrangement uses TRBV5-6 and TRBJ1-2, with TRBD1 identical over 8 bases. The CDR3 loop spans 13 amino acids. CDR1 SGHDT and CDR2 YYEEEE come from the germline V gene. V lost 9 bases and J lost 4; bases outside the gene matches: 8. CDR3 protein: CATNPTGAYGYTF. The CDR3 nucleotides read TGTGCCACAAATCCGACAGGGGCCTATGGCTACACCTTC.

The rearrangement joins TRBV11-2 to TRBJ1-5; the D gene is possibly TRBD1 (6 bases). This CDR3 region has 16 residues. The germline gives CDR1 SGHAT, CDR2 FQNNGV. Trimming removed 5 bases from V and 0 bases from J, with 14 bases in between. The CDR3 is CASSLRGGSSNQPQHF. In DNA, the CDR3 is TGTGCCAGCAGCCTCAGAGGGGGGTCTAGCAATCAGCCCCAGCATTTT.

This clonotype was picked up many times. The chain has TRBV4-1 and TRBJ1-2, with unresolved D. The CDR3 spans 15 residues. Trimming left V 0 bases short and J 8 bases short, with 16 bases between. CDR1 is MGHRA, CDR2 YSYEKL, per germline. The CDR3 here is CASSQEVGILTGYTF. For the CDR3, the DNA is TGCGCCAGCAGCCAAGAAGTCGGGATCCTCACCGGCTACACCTTC.

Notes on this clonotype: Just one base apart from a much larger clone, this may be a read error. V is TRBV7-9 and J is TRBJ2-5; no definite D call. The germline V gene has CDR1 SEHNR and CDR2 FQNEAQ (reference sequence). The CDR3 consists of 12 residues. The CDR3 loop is CASGGVRETQHF. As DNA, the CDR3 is TGTGCCAGCGGTGGGGTACGTGAGACCCAGCACTTC.

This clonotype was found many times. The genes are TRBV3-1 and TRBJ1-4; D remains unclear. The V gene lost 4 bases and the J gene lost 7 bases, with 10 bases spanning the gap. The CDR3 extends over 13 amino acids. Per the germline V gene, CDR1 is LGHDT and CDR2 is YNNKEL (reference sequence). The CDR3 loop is CASSREYGEKLFF. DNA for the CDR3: TGTGCCAGCAGCCGCGAGTACGGTGAAAAACTGTTTTTT. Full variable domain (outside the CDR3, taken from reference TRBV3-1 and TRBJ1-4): DTAVSQTPKYLVTQMGNDKSIKCEQNLGHDTMYWYKQDSKKFLKIMFSYNNKELIINETVPNRFSPKSPDKAHLNLHINSLELGDSAVYFCASSREYGEKLFFGSGTQLSVL.

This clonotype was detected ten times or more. The CDR3 bases are TGTGCCATCAGTCCGGTGTCGGGGCCAACAGATACGCAGTATTTT. This encodes CAISPVSGPTDTQYF. V usage is TRBV10-3 and J usage is TRBJ2-3; the D gene could be TRBD1 or TRBD2 (5 bases each). V was clipped by 5 bases and J by 3 bases, with 15 bases between them. CDR1 and CDR2 (germline): ENHRY, SYGVKD. The CDR3 is made up of 15 amino acids.

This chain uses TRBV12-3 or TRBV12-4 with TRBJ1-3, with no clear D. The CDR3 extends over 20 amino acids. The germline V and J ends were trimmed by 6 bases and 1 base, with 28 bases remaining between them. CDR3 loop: CASSQVYTFWTSLSGNTIYF. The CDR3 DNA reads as TGTGCCAGCAGCCAAGTATATACTTTCTGGACCTCATTATCTGGAAACACCATATATTTT.